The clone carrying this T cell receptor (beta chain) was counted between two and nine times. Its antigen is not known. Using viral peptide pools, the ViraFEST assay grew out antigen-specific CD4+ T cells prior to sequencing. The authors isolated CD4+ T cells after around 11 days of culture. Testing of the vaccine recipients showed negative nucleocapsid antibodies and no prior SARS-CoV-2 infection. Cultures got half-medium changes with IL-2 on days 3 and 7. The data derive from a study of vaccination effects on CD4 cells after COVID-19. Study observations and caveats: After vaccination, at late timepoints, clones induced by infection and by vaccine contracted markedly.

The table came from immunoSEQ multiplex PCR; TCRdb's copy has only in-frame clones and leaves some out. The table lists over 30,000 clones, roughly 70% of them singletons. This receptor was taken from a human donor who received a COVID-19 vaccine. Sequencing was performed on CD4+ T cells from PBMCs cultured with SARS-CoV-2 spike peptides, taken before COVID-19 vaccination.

In DNA form, the CDR3 reads TGCAGTGCTAGTAGACAGGGGGCTATGGCTTTCTTT. This codes for CSASRQGAMAFF. The V and J genes are TRBV20-1 and TRBJ1-1, with 10 bases identical to TRBD1. Germline V gives CDR1 DFQATT, CDR2 SNEGSKA (reference sequence). J was trimmed by 11 bases and V by 3 bases; bases with no gene match: 6. The CDR3 extends over 12 amino acids.